One sample yielded the 14 T cell receptor beta chains listed below, sequenced in a study of cytomegalovirus exposure and HLA in healthy donors (dated by TCRdb to about 2017). Library preparation used the immunoSEQ multiplex PCR assay. The table was pulled from immuneACCESS by TCRdb, which kept in-frame rearrangements only. Such tables lose some clones; where checked, under half of the loss comes from unresolved V genes, and the rest has no known cause. This sample holds roughly 150,000 clones; approximately 89% were observed only once. The leading ten clones occupy 10% of the sample. Sequencing input: PBMCs. The receptors derive from a woman under 30 in good health and CMV-seropositive.

The V call is TRBV11-2, the J call TRBJ2-1; unclear D gene. From germline, CDR1 is SGHAT and CDR2 FQNNGV. V gave up 3 bases and J gave up 5 bases, with 8 bases separating them. CDR3 size: 13 residues. CDR3 residues: CASSFTTHNEQFF. The CDR3 DNA is TGTGCCAGCAGCTTTACTACCCACAATGAGCAGTTCTTC.

J is TRBJ2-7 and V is TRBV28; 12 bases align to TRBD1. Trimming took 6 bases from V and 5 from J; bases not matched to a gene: 11. Germline CDR1 MDHEN, CDR2 SYDVKM. CDR3 length: 16 amino acids. The CDR3 sequence: CASRSPWGQGADEQYF. The CDR3 nucleotides are TGTGCCAGCAGATCTCCATGGGGACAGGGGGCCGACGAGCAGTACTTC.

The genes are TRBV5-4 and TRBJ1-4, with D unclear. The germline V gene has CDR1 SGHNT and CDR2 YYREEE (reference sequence). Deletions cut 3 bases from V and 4 bases from J, with 19 bases between. This CDR3 spans 17 amino acids. CDR3 sequence: CASSSLGGRLNNEKLFF. In DNA, the CDR3 is TGTGCCAGCAGCTCCCTTGGAGGACGTCTGAATAATGAAAAACTGTTTTTT.

This clone was recorded a few times. CDR3 loop: CASSGGQGTYEQYF. The CDR3 nucleotides read TGTGCCAGCAGCGGAGGACAGGGGACCTACGAGCAGTACTTC. J is TRBJ2-7 and V is TRBV7-6, with TRBD1 matching over 9 bases. CDR1 SGHVS and CDR2 FNYEAQ come from the germline V gene. This CDR3 comprises 14 residues. V gave up 5 bases and J gave up 2 bases; unmatched junction bases: 4.

The chain uses TRBV5-1 and TRBJ2-5; unclear D gene. Trimming cost V 2 bases and J 3 bases, with 11 bases left between them. Per germline, CDR1 SGHRS and CDR2 YFSETQ. The CDR3 is 14 amino acids. CDR3 region: CASSFSAIEETQYF. The CDR3 DNA reads TGCGCCAGCAGCTTCAGCGCTATAGAAGAGACCCAGTACTTC. The full variable domain, completed using reference TRBV5-1 and TRBJ2-5, is KAGVTQTPRYLIKTRGQQVTLSCSPISGHRSVSWYQQTPGQGLQFLFEYFSETQRNKGNFPGRFSGRQFSNSRSEMNVSTLELGDSALYLCASSFSAIEETQYFGPGTRLLVL.

The chain carries TRBV11-2 and TRBJ1-1; 7 bases line up with TRBD1. CDR1 and CDR2 from the germline V gene are SGHAT and FQNNGV. The CDR3 totals 14 residues. V was pared by 6 bases and J by 2 bases, with 6 bases of the junction left unmatched. CDR3 nucleotides: TGTGCCAGCAGAGCGACAGGGAGTAACACTGAAGCTTTCTTT. It codes for CASRATGSNTEAFF.

CDR3 DNA: TGTGCCAGCAGCTTGGAGTCCAGCTATGGCTACACCTTC. As protein: CASSLESSYGYTF. The chain employs TRBV5-4 and TRBJ1-2, with D uncertain. In germline, CDR1 is SGHNT, CDR2 YYREEE (reference sequence). The germline V and J ends were trimmed by 0 bases and 4 bases, with 7 bases remaining between them. This CDR3 is built from 13 residues. Supplemented by reference TRBV5-4 and TRBJ1-2, the full variable domain reads ETGVTQSPTHLIKTRGQQVTLRCSSQSGHNTVSWYQQALGQGPQFIFQYYREEENGRGNFPPRFSGLQFPNYSSELNVNALELDDSALYLCASSLESSYGYTFGSGTRLTVV.

The chain recombines TRBV10-3 with TRBJ1-1; 7 positions match TRBD1. Germline CDR1 is ENHRY and CDR2 is SYGVKD. V was clipped by 0 bases and J by 10 bases; unmatched bases: 5. There are 13 residues in the CDR3. The chain's CDR3 is CAISESDRAVAFF. CDR3 coding DNA: TGTGCCATCAGTGAGTCTGACAGGGCGGTAGCTTTCTTT.

This chain joins TRBV6-1 and TRBJ2-3; D is perhaps TRBD1 (5 bases). V lost 11 bases and J 3 bases, leaving 9 bases between the germline ends. Per germline, CDR1 MNHNS and CDR2 SASEGT. The CDR3 runs to 11 residues. CDR3: CAAQVTDTQYF. CDR3 DNA sequence: TGTGCCGCACAGGTTACAGATACGCAGTATTTT.

The J gene is TRBJ1-3, the V gene TRBV18; the D gene is possibly TRBD1 (6 bases). Germline CDR1 KGHSH, CDR2 LQKENI. The V gene lost 5 bases and the J gene lost 0 bases, with 11 bases spanning the gap. This CDR3 has 15 residues. The CDR3 loop is CASSSGTFSGNTIYF. In nucleotides, the CDR3 is TGTGCCAGCTCATCCGGGACATTCTCTGGAAACACCATATATTTT.

V is TRBV7-3 and J is TRBJ2-3, with D perhaps matching TRBD2 (6 bases). The CDR3 contains 16 residues. CDR1 and CDR2 (germline): SGHTA, FQGTGA. The V end was cut by 5 bases, the J end by 8 bases, with 23 bases between. CDR3 sequence (DNA): TGTGCCAGCAGCCCCTCCGCCGGGGGTTTGAGTCCTACGCAGTATTTT. This translates into CASSPSAGGLSPTQYF.

This rearrangement joins TRBV4-1 to TRBJ1-5; possible D gene TRBD1, 6 bases. Per germline, CDR1 MGHRA and CDR2 YSYEKL. Trimming took 3 bases from V and 0 from J, leaving 12 bases between them. The CDR3 covers 16 residues. The CDR3 region is CASSQLQGGSNQPQHF. The CDR3 DNA reads TGCGCCAGCAGCCAGCTACAGGGCGGTAGCAATCAGCCCCAGCATTTT.

The rearrangement uses TRBV5-1 and TRBJ2-6; the match to TRBD1 covers 8 bases. V shed 4 bases and J 0 bases; nucleotides not matched to a gene: 6. Per germline, CDR1 SGHRS and CDR2 YFSETQ. CDR3 size: 17 residues. The CDR3 loop is CASSRTGSSSGANVLTF. In DNA, the CDR3 is TGCGCCAGCAGCCGGACAGGGAGTAGCTCTGGGGCCAACGTCCTGACTTTC.

V and J are TRBV5-8 and TRBJ2-2; the match to TRBD1 covers 8 bases. Germline CDR1 and CDR2: SGHTS and YDEGEE. V was clipped by 5 bases and J by 5 bases; unmatched bases: 5. The CDR3 length is 14 residues. The CDR3 bases are TGTGCCAGCAGACAGGGGGTATGGACCGGGGAGCTGTTTTTT. Its translation is CASRQGVWTGELFF.